The T cell receptor beta chain under discussion was sequenced for a study of identical twins. About this clonotype: Antigen specificity is unknown.

With 4 bases removed from V and 8 bases from J, the gap between germline ends came to 15 bases. Germline loops: CDR1 SGHTA, CDR2 FQGNSA. The CDR3 covers 14 residues. TCRdb used MiXCR to reprocess the 5' RACE reads, holding one entry per CDR3 protein. This sample has some 690,000 distinct CDR3 sequences, with about 20% found just once. Study-level findings and limits: The presence of invariant MAIT and iNKT cells could partly confound analyses of zero-insertion sequences.

These data were also filed under a second study, of T cells expressing NK-cell markers.

V usage is TRBV7-2 and J usage is TRBJ2-1, with a weak D call TRBD2 (6 bases). Source material: PBMCs. This TCR was sampled from a woman between 18 and 29 years old in good health. The CDR3, as DNA: TGTGCCAGCAGCTCGGGACTCACACTTGATGAGCAGTTCTTC. This codes for CASSSGLTLDEQFF.